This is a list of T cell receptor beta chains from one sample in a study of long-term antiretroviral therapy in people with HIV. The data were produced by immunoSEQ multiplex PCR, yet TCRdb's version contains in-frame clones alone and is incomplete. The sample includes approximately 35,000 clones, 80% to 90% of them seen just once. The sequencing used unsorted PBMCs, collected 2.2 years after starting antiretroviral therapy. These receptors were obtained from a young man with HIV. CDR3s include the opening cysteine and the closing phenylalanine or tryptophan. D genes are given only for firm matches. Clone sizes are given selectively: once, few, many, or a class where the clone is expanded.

cdr3_aa: CAISVTDRDRVYEQYF
cdr3_nt: TGTGCCATCAGTGTCACCGATCGGGACAGGGTCTACGAGCAGTACTTC
v_call: TRBV10-3
clone_size: once
d_call: TRBD1
j_call: TRBJ2-7
cdr3_length: 16

cdr3_aa: CASSLEPDTGELFF
cdr3_nt: TGTGCCAGCAGTCTCGAGCCGGACACCGGGGAGCTGTTTTTT
v_call: TRBV27
clone_size: NA
d_call: NA
j_call: TRBJ2-2
cdr3_length: 14

cdr3_aa: CASSLESPNYGYTF
cdr3_nt: TGCGCCAGCAGCTTGGAGTCACCTAACTATGGCTACACCTTC
v_call: TRBV5-1
clone_size: NA
d_call: NA
j_call: TRBJ1-2
cdr3_length: 14

cdr3_aa: CASSLVAALTNTGELFF
cdr3_nt: TGCGCCAGCAGCTTGGTAGCAGCCCTAACGAACACCGGGGAGCTGTTTTTT
v_call: TRBV5-1
clone_size: NA
d_call: NA
j_call: TRBJ2-2
cdr3_length: 17

cdr3_aa: CASSPSWASTGGLRYEQYF
cdr3_nt: TGTGCCAGCTCACCCAGCTGGGCCTCAACGGGGGGGCTCCGGTACGAGCAGTACTTC
v_call: TRBV18
clone_size: once
d_call: TRBD2
j_call: TRBJ2-7
cdr3_length: 19

cdr3_aa: CASSLGIEAFF
cdr3_nt: TGTGCCAGCAGCCTGGGTATTGAAGCTTTCTTT
v_call: TRBV28
clone_size: NA
d_call: NA
j_call: TRBJ1-1
cdr3_length: 11

cdr3_aa: CASSLLGTYEQYF
cdr3_nt: TGTGCCAGCAGCTTACTCGGGACCTACGAGCAGTACTTC
v_call: TRBV7-9
clone_size: NA
d_call: NA
j_call: TRBJ2-7
cdr3_length: 13

cdr3_aa: CASSLGDREVYGYTF
cdr3_nt: TGCGCCAGCAGCCTAGGGGACAGGGAAGTCTATGGCTACACCTTC
v_call: TRBV5-1
clone_size: NA
d_call: TRBD1
j_call: TRBJ1-2
cdr3_length: 15

cdr3_aa: CASSSQGNNEQFF
cdr3_nt: TGTGCCAGCAGCTCTCAAGGGAACAATGAGCAGTTCTTC
v_call: TRBV9
clone_size: once
d_call: NA
j_call: TRBJ2-1
cdr3_length: 13

cdr3_aa: CASSPGLAPDTQYF
cdr3_nt: TGTGCCAGCAGTCCCGGACTAGCCCCAGATACGCAGTATTTT
v_call: TRBV5-4
clone_size: NA
d_call: TRBD2
j_call: TRBJ2-3
cdr3_length: 14

cdr3_aa: CASSYRDSARIEQYF
cdr3_nt: TGTGCCAGCAGTTACAGGGACAGTGCCAGGATCGAGCAGTACTTC
v_call: TRBV6-6
clone_size: NA
d_call: TRBD1
j_call: TRBJ2-7
cdr3_length: 15

cdr3_aa: CASSGGTAPNYGYTF
cdr3_nt: TGTGCCAGCAGCGGGGGGACAGCTCCGAACTATGGCTACACCTTC
v_call: TRBV9
clone_size: NA
d_call: TRBD1
j_call: TRBJ1-2
cdr3_length: 15

cdr3_aa: CASFASTGGHTEAFF
cdr3_nt: TGTGCCAGCTTCGCCTCCACAGGGGGCCACACTGAAGCTTTCTTT
v_call: TRBV28
clone_size: NA
d_call: TRBD1
j_call: TRBJ1-1
cdr3_length: 15

cdr3_aa: CASRQDRGVQDGYTF
cdr3_nt: TGTGCCAGCAGGCAGGACAGGGGTGTTCAGGATGGCTACACCTTC
v_call: TRBV27
clone_size: NA
d_call: TRBD1
j_call: TRBJ1-2
cdr3_length: 15

cdr3_aa: CASSLYGGGPTGELFF
cdr3_nt: TGCGCCAGCAGCTTGTACGGCGGGGGACCTACCGGGGAGCTGTTTTTT
v_call: TRBV5-1
clone_size: once
d_call: TRBD2
j_call: TRBJ2-2
cdr3_length: 16

cdr3_aa: CASSVVVGGAGPDTQYF
cdr3_nt: TGTGCCAGCAGCGTAGTTGTGGGGGGCGCGGGCCCAGATACGCAGTATTTT
v_call: TRBV9
clone_size: NA
d_call: NA
j_call: TRBJ2-3
cdr3_length: 17

cdr3_aa: CASSSQLNTEAFF
cdr3_nt: TGTGCCAGTAGTTCACAGTTGAACACTGAAGCTTTCTTT
v_call: TRBV19
clone_size: NA
d_call: NA
j_call: TRBJ1-1
cdr3_length: 13

cdr3_aa: CGVGRDTEAFF
cdr3_nt: TGCGGAGTAGGGAGGGACACTGAAGCTTTCTTT
v_call: TRBV27
clone_size: NA
d_call: NA
j_call: TRBJ1-1
cdr3_length: 11

cdr3_aa: CASSLSSGSTDTQYF
cdr3_nt: TGTGCCAGCAGCTTATCTTCAGGGTCCACAGATACGCAGTATTTT
v_call: TRBV11-1
clone_size: NA
d_call: NA
j_call: TRBJ2-3
cdr3_length: 15

cdr3_aa: CASSLFGAARPDTQYF
cdr3_nt: TGTGCCAGCAGTTTATTTGGGGCAGCCAGGCCAGATACGCAGTATTTT
v_call: TRBV28
clone_size: NA
d_call: NA
j_call: TRBJ2-3
cdr3_length: 16